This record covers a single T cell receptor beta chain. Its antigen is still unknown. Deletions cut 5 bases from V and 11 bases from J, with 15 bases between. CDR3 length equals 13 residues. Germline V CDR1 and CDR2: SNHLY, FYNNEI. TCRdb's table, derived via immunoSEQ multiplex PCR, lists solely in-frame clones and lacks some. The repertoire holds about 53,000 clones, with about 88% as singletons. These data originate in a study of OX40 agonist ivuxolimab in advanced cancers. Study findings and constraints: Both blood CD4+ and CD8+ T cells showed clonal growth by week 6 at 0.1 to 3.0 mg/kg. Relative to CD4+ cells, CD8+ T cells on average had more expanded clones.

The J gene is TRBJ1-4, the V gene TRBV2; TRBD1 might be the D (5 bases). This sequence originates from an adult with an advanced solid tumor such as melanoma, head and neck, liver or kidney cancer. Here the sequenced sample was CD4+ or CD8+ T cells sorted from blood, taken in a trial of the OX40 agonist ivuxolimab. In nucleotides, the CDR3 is TGTGCCAGCAGTCGTGGGGGAGATAGCAAACTGTTTTTT. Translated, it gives CASSRGGDSKLFF. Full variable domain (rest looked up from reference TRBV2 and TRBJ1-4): EPEVTQTPSHQVTQMGQEVILRCVPISNHLYFYWYRQILGQKVEFLVSFYNNEISEKSEIFDDQFSVERPDGSNFTLKIRSTKLEDSAMYFCASSRGGDSKLFFGSGTQLSVL.